This T cell receptor (beta chain) was obtained from a study of shared clonotypes between healthy human individuals. Study-level results: Shared across a handful of donors were approximately 5% of the naive CD4 clonotypes.

The CDR3 has 13 residues. Germline CDR1 MDHEN, CDR2 SYDVKM. V dropped 6 bases and J dropped 2 bases, with 9 bases sitting between them. Here immunoSEQ multiplex PCR was the method, and the copy in TCRdb shows in-frame clones only, minus some. The sample has 650,000 to 800,000 clones, 55% to 75% seen once. Concerning this clone: Antigen: not known.

J is TRBJ2-3 and V is TRBV28; D not certain. This receptor was identified in a woman aged 25 to 39 in good health. Sequencing was done on a sample of memory CD4+ T cells sorted from blood. The subset: CD45RA-negative fraction. The CDR3 DNA reads as TGTGCCAGCAGCGGTTATGCCACAGATACGCAGTATTTT. This encodes CASSGYATDTQYF.